Listed below are T cell receptor beta chains from one sample, sequenced in a study of vaccination effects on CD4 cells after COVID-19. The antigens for these receptors are not known. This table comes from immunoSEQ multiplex PCR, and its TCRdb copy is limited to in-frame clones, with some not included. This table has about 45,000 clones, 65% to 80% appearing once. This material consisted of CD4+ T cells from PBMCs cultured without peptide, taken after COVID-19 vaccination. These receptors were collected from a human donor who received a COVID-19 vaccine. Both conserved end residues are part of each CDR3. Fields, in order: D gene, clone size, V gene, J gene, CDR3 protein, CDR3 DNA. The D gene is left open where the match is weak. Expanded clones get a size class; other rows say once, few or many, or leave the size out.

NA	NA	TRBV7-7	TRBJ2-7	CASSLASAYLSYEQYF	TGTGCCAGCAGCTTAGCTAGCGCCTACCTCTCCTACGAGCAGTACTTC
NA	NA	TRBV2	TRBJ1-1	CASTRTETEAFF	TGTGCCAGCACGCGGACAGAAACTGAAGCTTTCTTT
NA	NA	TRBV6-2/TRBV6-3	TRBJ2-4	CASSHAGSLENIQYF	TGTGCCAGCAGTCACGCCGGGAGTCTGGAAAACATTCAGTACTTC
NA	NA	TRBV3-1/TRBV3-2	TRBJ2-7	CASSQEGSSYEQYF	TGTGCCAGCAGCCAGGAAGGGTCTTCCTACGAGCAGTACTTC
NA	few	TRBV3-1/TRBV3-2	TRBJ1-3	CASSQDKAYRGNTIYF	TGTGCCAGCAGCCAAGATAAGGCGTACCGGGGAAACACCATATATTTT
TRBD1	NA	TRBV7-9	TRBJ2-3	CASSLGDRVGATQYF	TGTGCCAGCAGCTTAGGGGACAGGGTCGGGGCTACGCAGTATTTT
TRBD2	few	TRBV7-2	TRBJ2-1	CASSLGLAGTEQFF	TGTGCCAGCAGCTTGGGACTAGCGGGTACTGAGCAGTTCTTC
NA	NA	TRBV7-8	TRBJ1-2	CASSLAQLYGYTF	TGTGCCAGCAGCTTAGCCCAGCTGTATGGCTACACCTTC
NA	NA	TRBV5-5	TRBJ1-5	CASSLATTLNQPQHF	TGTGCCAGCAGCTTGGCGACAACCCTCAATCAGCCCCAGCATTTT
NA	NA	TRBV5-6	TRBJ1-6	CASSFAGVLNSPLHF	TGTGCCAGCAGCTTCGCAGGGGTCCTTAATTCACCCCTCCACTTT
TRBD1	medium-sized	TRBV9	TRBJ2-3	CASGTDDYTQYF	TGTGCCAGCGGGACAGACGATTATACGCAGTATTTT
NA	NA	TRBV28	TRBJ1-5	CASSGDQPQHF	TGTGCCAGCAGCGGGGACCAGCCCCAGCATTTT
NA	NA	TRBV18	TRBJ2-2	CASSPDNWGLFF	TGTGCCAGCTCACCAGACAATTGGGGGCTGTTTTTT
NA	NA	TRBV4-1	TRBJ1-4	CASSQSRQTLNEKLFF	TGCGCCAGCAGCCAAAGCCGACAGACTTTAAATGAAAAACTGTTTTTT
TRBD1	NA	TRBV4-1	TRBJ1-1	CASSQAGGQIHTEAFF	TGCGCCAGCAGCCAAGCTGGGGGACAGATACACACTGAAGCTTTCTTT
NA	NA	TRBV10-2	TRBJ2-3	CASRETSTDTQYF	TGCGCCAGCAGGGAAACTAGCACAGATACGCAGTATTTT
TRBD2	few	TRBV10-3	TRBJ2-7	CAISTSGRPYEQYF	TGTGCCATCAGTACTAGCGGGCGACCCTACGAGCAGTACTTC